This T cell receptor (beta chain) was identified in a study of low-dose radiotherapy and immunotherapy resistance in tumors. Sample time point: after trial treatment. Treatment: LDRT plus nivolumab, ipilimumab, low-dose cyclophosphamide and aspirin (RACIN trial). This clonotype has only a few counts. TRAV and TRBV primers primed cDNA for both TCRalpha and TCRbeta. The PCR that amplified TCRs ran for about 20 cycles, relying on a constant-region primer and a V-primer adapter. TCRdb re-called the reads through MiXCR, storing one row per CDR3 protein. The sample carries about 39,000 distinct CDR3 sequences, more than 20% recorded once. This material consisted of PBMCs, taken after low-dose radiotherapy plus immunotherapy. The receptor comes from a female donor with ovarian cancer.

The CDR3 sequence is CASSKFPGSKPQHF. The CDR3 bases are TGTGCCAGCAGCAAATTCCCAGGGTCAAAGCCCCAGCATTTT. This chain uses TRBV21-1 with TRBJ1-5; the DNA was not used to check the table's D call, TRBD1. TRBV21-1 corresponds to a pseudogene. This CDR3 region has 14 residues.